Presented here are 30 T cell receptor beta chains from one specimen sequenced in a study of blood T cell repertoires in COVID-19. Clones were sequenced by immunoSEQ multiplex PCR, and TCRdb holds only the in-frame ones, with some missing. The sample holds about 32,000 clones, just over 90% seen once. The sequencing sample was made of peripheral blood. Receptors originate from a male donor with active COVID-19.

The chain carries TRBV7-2 and TRBJ1-1; D unresolved. This CDR3 is 13 amino acids long. Germline loops: CDR1 SGHTA, CDR2 FQGNSA. Trimming took off 1 base at V and 11 bases at J, with 14 bases between the two ends. This CDR3 reads CASSLDNPAGAFF. In DNA form, the CDR3 reads TGTGCCAGCAGCTTAGACAATCCCGCGGGGGCTTTCTTT.

This clone occurred once. The rearrangement joins TRBV27 to TRBJ2-7; the match to TRBD1 covers 8 bases. This CDR3 contains 16 residues. In germline, CDR1 is MNHEY, CDR2 SMNVEV (reference sequence). V dropped 5 bases and J dropped 3; count of bases not matched to a gene: 12. CDR3 nucleotide sequence: TGTGCCAGCAGTACACAGGGGGTTAAAGTCGGCTACGAGCAGTACTTC. Translation gives CASSTQGVKVGYEQYF.

The genes are TRBV7-2 and TRBJ1-1; 12 nucleotides match TRBD1. The germline V gene has CDR1 SGHTA and CDR2 FQGNSA. The CDR3 spans 16 residues. J gave up 4 bases and V 2 bases, and 5 bases lay outside the gene matches. In DNA, the CDR3 is TGTGCCAGCAGCTTACGGGGACAGGGGGCTAGCACTGAAGCTTTCTTT. Translated: CASSLRGQGASTEAFF.

This clone was observed a single time. In nucleotides, the CDR3 is TGTGCCAGCAGCTTAGGCGGGGGCGCAGATACGCAGTATTTT. This encodes CASSLGGGADTQYF. V is TRBV7-3 and J is TRBJ2-3; weak D call: TRBD2 (7 bases). CDR1 is SGHTA, CDR2 FQGTGA, per germline. CDR3 length: 14 residues. V lost 2 bases to trimming and J lost 4 bases, with 10 bases between them.

On this clone itself: An end of the junction does not agree with germline; a read error may underlie this. This CDR3 is also generated by other DNA sequences in the sample. The rearrangement uses TRBV25-1 and TRBJ2-1, with 8 bases matching TRBD1. This CDR3 has 15 amino acids. The V gene's germline CDR1 is MGHDK and CDR2 SYGVNS. The CDR3 sequence: CASSLRDRPGAGQFF. Written as DNA, the CDR3 is TGTGCTAGCAGTCTGCGGGACAGGCCGGGGGCTGGGCAGTTCTTC.

The genes are TRBV5-4 and TRBJ1-1; 7 positions match TRBD1. The ends lost 2 bases at V and 1 base at J; junction bases unmatched: 14. The CDR3 totals 18 residues. Germline CDR1 is SGHNT and CDR2 is YYREEE (reference sequence). The CDR3 here is CASSLPTGQTLGNTEAFF. The CDR3 region has the DNA TGTGCCAGCAGCTTACCTACGGGACAGACTTTGGGGAACACTGAAGCTTTCTTT.

The chain joins TRBV6-1 to TRBJ2-2; 9 bases fit TRBD1. Germline loops: CDR1 MNHNS, CDR2 SASEGT. J lost 4 bases, V lost 2 bases, and 8 bases had no gene match. The CDR3 runs to 17 residues. CDR3 DNA: TGTGCCAGCAGTGAACGAGCAGGGACAGGGACCACCGGGGAGCTGTTTTTT. It specifies CASSERAGTGTTGELFF.

The V call is TRBV6-1, the J call TRBJ1-5, with 9 bases matching TRBD1. CDR3 length equals 18 residues. The germline V gene has CDR1 MNHNS and CDR2 SASEGT. Trimming took 4 bases from V and 5 from J; bases not matched to a gene: 15. The CDR3 DNA reads TGTGCCAGCAGTGCTACCGGGACAGGGAGAGTGGGCTATCAGCCCCAGCATTTT. This encodes CASSATGTGRVGYQPQHF.

The chain employs TRBV4-3 and TRBJ2-3, with D possibly TRBD2 on 5 matching bases. Germline CDR1 and CDR2: LGHNA and YSLEER. The CDR3 loop spans 17 amino acids. V lost 4 bases and J lost 4, with 21 bases in between. CDR3 region: CASSPEDQRISADTQYF. CDR3 in DNA: TGCGCCAGCAGCCCCGAGGACCAGCGGATAAGTGCAGATACGCAGTATTTT.

CDR3: CASSSLAGFTDTQYF. CDR3 DNA sequence: TGCGCCAGCAGCTCCCTAGCGGGGTTCACAGATACGCAGTATTTT. This chain connects TRBV5-1 to TRBJ2-3, with TRBD2 matching over 9 bases. V was clipped by 3 bases and J by 2 bases; unmatched bases: 4. Germline CDR1 reads SGHRS; CDR2 reads YFSETQ. This CDR3 has 15 amino acids.

This clone came up once. This chain connects TRBV7-6 to TRBJ2-3; D perhaps matches TRBD1 (5 bases). Germline CDR1 is SGHVS and CDR2 is FNYEAQ. V lost 6 bases and J lost 0, with 16 bases in between. There are 16 residues in the CDR3. CDR3 nucleotide sequence: TGTGCCAGCAGTTCCCAGCAGGGCGGCAGCACAGATACGCAGTATTTT. Its protein is CASSSQQGGSTDTQYF.

The V and J genes are TRBV3-1 (or the pseudogene TRBV3-2) and TRBJ2-1; unclear D gene. This CDR3 region has 8 residues. Deletions cut 4 bases from V and 15 bases from J, with 4 bases between. CDR1 and CDR2 from the germline V gene are LGHDT and YNNKEL (reference sequence). Here the CDR3 DNA reads TGTGCCAGCAGCCCTCGGTTCTTC. Protein sequence: CASSPRFF.

The rearrangement uses TRBV11-2 and TRBJ2-3, with 7 bases fitting TRBD1. This CDR3 is built from 15 residues. CDR1 and CDR2 from the germline V gene are SGHAT and FQNNGV. V lost 4 bases, J lost 4 bases, and 8 bases stayed unmatched. The CDR3 coding sequence is TGTGCCAGCAGCTACACAGGGGTCCGGGCAGATACGCAGTATTTT. It encodes CASSYTGVRADTQYF.

This chain connects TRBV3-1 (or the pseudogene TRBV3-2) to TRBJ2-5; 11 bases are a match to TRBD2. The V segment lost 0 bases and the J segment 2 bases; nucleotides outside the gene matches: 11. CDR3 length: 19 residues. CDR1 LGHDT and CDR2 YNNKEL come from the germline V gene (reference sequence). The CDR3 region has the DNA TGTGCCAGCAGCCAAGATTCTCGTCTAGCGGGGGGACAACAAGAGACCCAGTACTTC. Amino acids: CASSQDSRLAGGQQETQYF.

The chain couples TRBV21-1 to TRBJ1-6; TRBD1 is taken as the D call from the table, unchecked against the DNA. TRBV21-1 is given as a pseudogene. The CDR3 spans 19 residues. The CDR3 sequence is CASSNYRRTGVTDNSPLHF. For the CDR3, the DNA is TGTGCCAGCAGCAACTATAGAAGGACAGGGGTAACGGATAATTCACCCCTCCACTTT.

The chain is built from TRBV3-1 (or the pseudogene TRBV3-2) and TRBJ1-1; D is uncertain. V dropped 0 bases and J dropped 0 bases, with 14 bases sitting between them. Germline V gives CDR1 LGHDT, CDR2 YNNKEL (reference sequence). This CDR3 region has 17 residues. In DNA form, the CDR3 reads TGTGCCAGCAGCCAAGATCGCAGGCAGGTAATGAACACTGAAGCTTTCTTT. Translating gives CASSQDRRQVMNTEAFF.

The CDR3 DNA is TGCGCCAGCAGCTTGTACACGGACAGACAAGAGACCCAGTACTTC. Translated, it gives CASSLYTDRQETQYF. The J gene is TRBJ2-5, the V gene TRBV5-1, with a weak D call TRBD1 (6 bases). With 1 base removed from V and 2 bases from J, the gap between germline ends came to 12 bases. Germline V gene data show CDR1 as SGHRS and CDR2 as YFSETQ. This CDR3 is built from 15 residues.

This clone came up once. The V call is TRBV7-9, the J call TRBJ1-1; weak D call: TRBD1 (6 bases). The CDR3 extends over 14 amino acids. Trimming cost V 5 bases and J 1 base, with 11 bases left between them. Looked up from germline, CDR1 is SEHNR and CDR2 is FQNEAQ (reference sequence). The CDR3 sequence: CASSRWGQNTEAFF. As DNA, the CDR3 is TGTGCCAGCAGCCGCTGGGGACAGAACACTGAAGCTTTCTTT.

As DNA, the CDR3 is TGTGCCAGCAGTTACGCTCAGGCAGAGACCCAGTACTTC. It translates to CASSYAQAETQYF. The chain has TRBV6-2 or TRBV6-3 and TRBJ2-5, with D unclear. The CDR3 spans 13 residues. Germline V gene data show CDR1 as MNHEY and CDR2 as SVGEGT. The V end was cut by 2 bases, the J end by 4 bases, with 8 bases between.

This sequence joins TRBV6-5 and TRBJ1-1; D not resolved. V shed 8 bases and J shed 0 bases, with 16 bases lying between them. The CDR3 extends over 15 amino acids. Germline V CDR1 and CDR2: MNHEY, SVGAGI. The CDR3 here is CASRTGIGMNTEAFF. CDR3 in DNA: TGTGCCAGCCGGACGGGGATCGGAATGAACACTGAAGCTTTCTTT.

This chain joins TRBV3-1 (or the pseudogene TRBV3-2) and TRBJ2-1, with D hard to call. The germline CDR1 and CDR2 sequences are LGHDT and YNNKEL (reference sequence). The CDR3 runs to 11 residues. The V end was cut by 1 base, the J end by 8 bases, with 3 bases between. The CDR3 is CASSQAYEQFF. For the CDR3, the DNA is TGTGCCAGCAGCCAAGCTTATGAGCAGTTCTTC.

The chain uses TRBV9 and TRBJ2-2, with D maybe TRBD1 (5 bases). Germline V CDR1 and CDR2: SGDLS, YYNGEE. CDR3 size: 16 residues. The V end lost 1 base, the J end lost 0 bases, and 10 bases lay between the germline ends. The CDR3 coding sequence is TGTGCCAGCAGCGTACGGCCAGGGTCGAACACCGGGGAGCTGTTTTTT. It translates to CASSVRPGSNTGELFF.

CDR3 nucleotides: TGTGCCAGCAGCTTAGTATGGGTAGCGGGGCGCCAAGAGACCCAGTACTTC. Translating it yields CASSLVWVAGRQETQYF. The chain recombines TRBV7-6 with TRBJ2-5; 8 nucleotides agree with TRBD2. CDR1 and CDR2 (germline): SGHVS, FNYEAQ. The CDR3 is made up of 17 amino acids. J was trimmed by 1 base and V by 1 base; bases with no gene match: 8.

V is TRBV6-5 and J is TRBJ2-7; tentatively, D is TRBD2 (5 bases). Trimming stripped 0 bases from V and 5 bases from J, with 17 bases between. The CDR3 runs to 16 residues. Germline V CDR1 and CDR2: MNHEY, SVGAGI. The CDR3 nucleotides are TGTGCCAGCAGTTACTCGCGGACTGGAATGCTAAACGAGCAGTACTTC. Its translation: CASSYSRTGMLNEQYF.

This chain links TRBV6-6 with TRBJ1-1; weak D call: TRBD1 (6 bases). There are 17 residues in the CDR3. Germline values: CDR1 MNHNY, CDR2 SVGAGI (reference sequence). With 5 bases removed from V and 2 bases from J, the gap between germline ends came to 21 bases. Written as DNA, the CDR3 is TGTGCCAGCAGTCAAAGTTACAGGGCGAATCTAAACACTGAAGCTTTCTTT. Its translation: CASSQSYRANLNTEAFF.

This chain uses TRBV3-1 (or the pseudogene TRBV3-2) with TRBJ1-6; D might be TRBD1 (6 bases). The CDR3 has 16 amino acids. Germline V gene data show CDR1 as LGHDT and CDR2 as YNNKEL (reference sequence). V lost 1 base and J 6 bases, leaving 13 bases between the germline ends. In DNA form, the CDR3 reads TGTGCCAGCAGCCAAGCCACCGGGACACTTAATTCACCCCTCCACTTT. Its translation is CASSQATGTLNSPLHF.

The chain uses TRBV4-3 and TRBJ2-2; unclear D gene. V gave up 1 base and J gave up 5 bases, with 8 bases separating them. The CDR3 loop spans 14 amino acids. CDR1 and CDR2 (germline): LGHNA, YSLEER. The CDR3: CASSQGTWTGELFF. CDR3 DNA: TGCGCCAGCAGCCAAGGAACTTGGACCGGGGAGCTGTTTTTT.

This chain joins TRBV9 and TRBJ2-5; D call uncertain. The CDR3 is 13 residues long. Germline CDR1 is SGDLS and CDR2 is YYNGEE. V was shortened by 0 bases and J by 3 bases, with 6 bases between the two germline ends. CDR3 bases: TGTGCCAGCAGCGTAGGAGTGGAAGAGACCCAGTACTTC. Translated, it gives CASSVGVEETQYF.

This chain joins TRBV15 and TRBJ1-2; no clear D. V gave up 1 base and J gave up 8 bases, with 14 bases separating them. Germline lookup yields CDR1 LNHNV and CDR2 YYDKDF (reference sequence). CDR3 length: 14 amino acids. Written as DNA, the CDR3 is TGTGCCACCAGCAGAGCCGGAGGAAATCAGGGCTACACCTTC. Translated: CATSRAGGNQGYTF. The full variable domain, completed using reference TRBV15 and TRBJ1-2, is DAMVIQNPRYQVTQFGKPVTLSCSQTLNHNVMYWYQQKSSQAPKLLFHYYDKDFNNEADTPDNFQSRRPNTSFCFLDIRSPGLGDTAMYLCATSRAGGNQGYTFGSGTRLTVV.

V gene TRBV5-1 combines with J gene TRBJ2-7; D might be TRBD1 (6 bases). The CDR3 spans 16 residues. CDR1 is SGHRS, CDR2 YFSETQ, per germline. V was shortened by 3 bases and J by 3 bases, with 19 bases between the two germline ends. DNA for the CDR3: TGCGCCAGCAGCTCCGGTTCGACAGGAAGCTACTACGAGCAGTACTTC. This sequence encodes CASSSGSTGSYYEQYF.